The next 14 T cell receptor beta chains were all read from a single sample in a study of blood T cells in healthy people across ages. A second PCR of about 7 to 12 cycles used a sample-barcoded 5' primer and a J-beta primer mix. TCRdb re-analysed the 5' RACE reads in MiXCR, keeping a single row per CDR3 protein. The sample consists of 1.5 million to 2 million distinct CDR3 sequences, 28% of them appearing once. The sample taken for sequencing was blood. The receptors here all came from a woman in her 30s in good health.

This clonotype was detected a few times. The chain recombines TRBV30 with TRBJ2-7; 9 nucleotides align to TRBD1. The CDR3 runs 14 residues. J lost 3 bases, V lost 7 bases, and 10 bases had no gene match. Looked up from germline, CDR1 is GTSNPN and CDR2 is SVGIG (reference sequence). The CDR3 DNA is TGTGCCTTTCGCCGGGGACAGGGCTACTACGAGCAGTACTTC. Its translation: CAFRRGQGYYEQYF.

The genes are TRBV3-1 and TRBJ2-3; D unclear. The CDR3 covers 13 residues. Trimming removed 3 bases from V and 9 bases from J, with 13 bases in between. Germline V gives CDR1 LGHDT, CDR2 YNNKEL (reference sequence). CDR3 amino acids: CASSQDVSYTQYF. In DNA, the CDR3 is TGTGCCAGCAGCCAGGATGTCAGCTACACGCAGTATTTT.

This clonotype was counted a few times. This chain joins TRBV7-9 and TRBJ1-2; tentative D call: TRBD1 (5 bases). The germline V gene encodes CDR1 SEHNR and CDR2 FQNEAQ (reference sequence). This CDR3 region has 14 residues. Trimming shortened V by 6 bases and J by 5 bases, and 16 bases separated the two germline ends. Here the CDR3 DNA reads TGTGCCAGCAGTTCGGCGACAGATCCTTATGGCTACACCTTC. Encoded protein: CASSSATDPYGYTF.

This clonotype was seen ten or more times. The J gene is TRBJ2-7, the V gene TRBV10-3; no clear D gene. CDR3 length equals 14 residues. CDR1 ENHRY and CDR2 SYGVKD come from the germline V gene. Trimming removed 4 bases at V and 3 bases at J, with 13 bases between. The CDR3 protein is CAISGALDGYEQYF. The CDR3 coding sequence is TGTGCCATCAGTGGGGCCCTGGACGGCTACGAGCAGTACTTC.

This chain links TRBV6-5 with TRBJ2-7; TRBD1 agrees at 9 bases. CDR1 and CDR2 (germline): MNHEY, SVGAGI. The V gene end was trimmed by 6 bases and the J gene end by 5 bases; junction bases not matched to a gene: 8. The CDR3 loop spans 14 amino acids. CDR3 DNA sequence: TGTGCCAGCAGGGCACAGGGGGCGGACAACGAGCAGTACTTC. This codes for CASRAQGADNEQYF.

V usage is TRBV20-1 and J usage is TRBJ1-2; TRBD1 matches 8 bases. The CDR3 is made up of 12 amino acids. With 4 bases clipped from V and 13 bases from J, the junction kept 11 bases outside the gene matches. From germline, CDR1 is DFQATT and CDR2 SNEGSKA (reference sequence). As DNA, the CDR3 is TGCAGTGCTAAGACAGGGGTGGAAGGTTTCACCTTC. As protein: CSAKTGVEGFTF.

This clonotype was observed at least ten times. The chain recombines TRBV10-3 with TRBJ2-5; 8 nucleotides align to TRBD2. This CDR3 is 18 amino acids long. Germline CDR1 and CDR2: ENHRY and SYGVKD. V lost 11 bases to trimming and J lost 2 bases; unmatched junction nucleotides: 22. The CDR3 loop is CAARGGAGVGGWQETQYF. The CDR3 nucleotides are TGTGCCGCCCGTGGGGGAGCGGGAGTCGGAGGGTGGCAAGAGACCCAGTACTTC.

V gene TRBV7-6 combines with J gene TRBJ2-2; D is unclear. Germline-derived CDR1 and CDR2 are SGHVS and FNYEAQ. Trimming took off 2 bases at V and 5 bases at J, with 18 bases between the two ends. The CDR3 is 17 amino acids. CDR3 in amino acids: CASSLTGSNIKTGELFF. The CDR3, as DNA: TGTGCCAGCAGCTTAACGGGCTCCAATATCAAGACCGGGGAGCTGTTTTTT.

For this clonotype: A much larger clonotype is one base distant, so this may be a read error. The chain joins TRBV10-2 to TRBJ2-7; 7 bases fit TRBD1. CDR1 and CDR2 (germline): WSHSY, SAAADI. This CDR3 has 14 amino acids. Germline trimming cut 1 base from V and 3 bases from J; bases unmatched to any gene: 3. The CDR3 DNA follows: TGCGCCAGCAGTGAGTTTAGGGGGCGCTACGAGCAGTACTTC. This sequence encodes CASSEFRGRYEQYF.

Turning to this clonotype: This is likely a read error, given that the CDR3 carries no conserved phenylalanine or tryptophan at its end. The V and J genes are TRBV19 and TRBJ1-2; 7 bases fit TRBD1. Unmatched junction bases numbered 6, after V lost 3 bases and J lost 2 bases. Germline values: CDR1 LNHDA, CDR2 SQIVND (reference sequence). This CDR3 is built from 15 residues. The CDR3 loop is CASSIAQGENYGYTL. The CDR3, as DNA: TGTGCCAGTAGTATCGCGCAGGGGGAGAACTATGGCTACACCCTC.

V usage is TRBV15 and J usage is TRBJ2-1; D is tentatively TRBD1 or TRBD2 (6 bases each). V lost 7 bases and J lost 7, with 20 bases in between. This CDR3 has 15 residues. The germline V gene encodes CDR1 LNHNV and CDR2 YYDKDF (reference sequence). CDR3: CATKPGAGFRNEQFF. CDR3 coding DNA: TGTGCCACCAAGCCGGGGGCGGGTTTTAGGAATGAGCAGTTCTTC. Full variable domain (outside the CDR3, taken from reference TRBV15 and TRBJ2-1): DAMVIQNPRYQVTQFGKPVTLSCSQTLNHNVMYWYQQKSSQAPKLLFHYYDKDFNNEADTPDNFQSRRPNTSFCFLDIRSPGLGDTAMYLCATKPGAGFRNEQFFGPGTRLTVL.

The V and J genes are TRBV12-3 or TRBV12-4 and TRBJ2-3, with D possibly being TRBD1 (6 bases). The CDR3 runs 16 residues. Trimming pared 3 bases from V and 1 base from J, leaving 14 bases between. CDR3 sequence reads: CASSLGDNGRTDTQYF. The CDR3 bases are TGTGCCAGCAGTTTGGGGGACAACGGCCGCACAGATACGCAGTATTTT.

V usage is TRBV6-6 and J usage is TRBJ2-3, with D possibly being TRBD1 (7 bases). Per germline, CDR1 MNHNY and CDR2 SVGAGI (reference sequence). The ends were cut back, 5 bases at V and 2 bases at J, with 17 bases in the middle. The CDR3 runs to 16 residues. The CDR3 protein is CASSRPRGEDTDTQYF. The CDR3 DNA reads as TGTGCCAGCAGTCGCCCCAGGGGGGAGGACACAGATACGCAGTATTTT.

This clonotype was seen ten or more times. V and J are TRBV24-1 and TRBJ2-5, with D perhaps matching TRBD1 or TRBD2 (5 bases each). Trimming stripped 4 bases from V and 4 bases from J, with 12 bases between. Germline lookup yields CDR1 KGHDR and CDR2 SFDVKD. The CDR3 spans 14 residues. CDR3 region: CATSDITGGETQYF. In DNA, the CDR3 is TGTGCCACCAGTGACATTACAGGAGGAGAGACCCAGTACTTC.